This T cell receptor (beta chain) was recovered during a study of blood T cell repertoires in COVID-19. The sample holds one count of this clone. V dropped 4 bases and J dropped 3 bases, with 16 bases sitting between them. Germline CDR1 and CDR2: LNHDA and SQIVND (reference sequence). CDR3 length: 16 amino acids. Assay used: immunoSEQ multiplex PCR; TCRdb lists only in-frame clones, some missing. Of some 62,000 clones listed, more than 65% are singletons. The clonotype originates from a woman of 80 years or more with active or convalescent COVID-19. The material sequenced was peripheral blood. This chain connects TRBV19 to TRBJ1-5; D remains unclear. For the CDR3, the DNA is TGTGCCAGTAGTAACCCGAGGGCGCAGGTCAATCAGCCCCAGCATTTT. This encodes CASSNPRAQVNQPQHF.